Described below is a single T cell receptor (beta chain) sequence and its context. What it recognizes is unknown. TCRdb reprocessed the 5' RACE reads via MiXCR and lists one record per CDR3 protein. The sample includes some 40,000 distinct CDR3 sequences, under 7.5% of them seen just once. The sample is drawn from a study of T-cell memory formation after mild COVID-19. Study context: There were largely donor-specific TCR clusters.

Overall study results and limits: The study found contracting CD4+ clones mainly in CM and EM and contracting CD8+ clones in EMRA.

The length of the CDR3 is 14 residues. The germline V gene has CDR1 GTSNPN and CDR2 SVGIG (reference sequence). Trimming removed 1 base at V and 2 bases at J, with 10 bases between. This chain links TRBV30 with TRBJ2-3; D not resolved. This TCR came from a man younger than 30 who had mild COVID-19 (a few samples of this study predate the infection). Cell type and time point are not known. Sequences were obtained from PBMCs or a T cell subset sorted from them (not recorded which). The CDR3 DNA is TGTGCCTGGAGTGAGGCTATCTCCACAGATACGCAGTATTTT. Amino acids: CAWSEAISTDTQYF.